Presented here are 26 T cell receptor beta chains from one specimen sequenced in a study of blood T cell repertoires in COVID-19 (dated by TCRdb to 2019 to 2021). To prepare the library, the immunoSEQ multiplex PCR assay was applied. TCRdb mirrors the immuneACCESS table, restricted to in-frame sequences. Some clones are absent from its copies; in checked studies, under half trace to an unresolved V gene, and the reason for the others is unknown. The table for this sample lists 100,000 to 150,000 clones; 81% of them were counted only once. The ten largest clones add up to about 18% of the sample. Input material: peripheral blood. All receptors come from a man between 25 and 39 years old with COVID-19, enrolled during active disease.

This chain links TRBV15 with TRBJ1-1, with a possible D match to TRBD1 (5 bases). The V gene lost 0 bases and the J gene lost 8 bases, with 10 bases spanning the gap. The CDR3 is made up of 13 amino acids. Germline lookup yields CDR1 LNHNV and CDR2 YYDKDF (reference sequence). DNA of the CDR3: TGTGCCACCAGCAGAGAAAGGGGCCGGGAAGCTTTCTTT. It is translated as CATSRERGREAFF.

This clone was seen a single time. At one of its ends the junction is not consistent with the germline gene, which may arise from a read error. The chain uses TRBV29-1 and TRBJ2-7; 8 positions agree with TRBD1. Germline CDR1 SQVTM, CDR2 ANQGSEA. The CDR3 is 12 residues long. Here the CDR3 reads CSVEDGTTGAIF. CDR3 bases: TGCAGCGTTGAAGATGGGACGACAGGGGCGATCTTC.

The J gene is TRBJ1-2, the V gene TRBV6-6; 10 bases match TRBD1. Trimming removed 5 bases from V and 5 bases from J; junction bases left unmatched: 11. Germline V gene sequence: CDR1 MNHNY, CDR2 SVGAGI (reference sequence). The CDR3 sequence is 16 residues long. The CDR3 loop reads CASSHSGTGDRYGYTF. The CDR3 DNA follows: TGTGCCAGCAGTCATTCCGGGACAGGGGACCGTTATGGCTACACCTTC.

This clone was detected a few times. V is TRBV4-2 and J is TRBJ1-1; a weak D match, TRBD1 (5 bases). Per germline, CDR1 LGHNA and CDR2 YNFKEQ. Deletions cut 1 base from V and 8 bases from J, with 8 bases between. CDR3 length: 12 residues. In DNA form, the CDR3 reads TGTGCCAGCAGCCAAGGGACATTAGAAGCTTTCTTT. Its translation: CASSQGTLEAFF.

There are a few counts of this clone. This chain links TRBV28 with TRBJ2-7; TRBD1 agrees at 8 bases. With V trimmed by 7 bases and J by 5 bases, 10 bases remained unmatched. Germline lookup yields CDR1 MDHEN and CDR2 SYDVKM. This CDR3 region has 14 residues. CDR3 sequence reads: CASKYDDRGHEQYF. The CDR3 DNA sequence: TGTGCCAGCAAATATGACGACAGGGGCCACGAGCAGTACTTC.

The chain employs TRBV3-1 (or the pseudogene TRBV3-2) and TRBJ2-2, with D possibly TRBD1 on 5 matching bases. From germline, CDR1 is LGHDT and CDR2 YNNKEL (reference sequence). V gave up 3 bases and J gave up 5 bases, with 13 bases separating them. This CDR3 is 15 amino acids long. The CDR3 loop reads CASSQQGFGTGELFF. CDR3 bases: TGTGCCAGCAGCCAGCAGGGATTTGGGACCGGGGAGCTGTTTTTT.

In regard to this clone: The junction differs from germline at one of its ends, possibly a read error. V and J are TRBV7-2 and TRBJ1-2; 7 positions agree with TRBD1. CDR1 is SGHTA, CDR2 FQGNSA, per germline. The length of the CDR3 is 14 residues. CDR3 sequence: CASSLPGQNYGHTF. In DNA, the CDR3 is TGTGCCAGCAGCTTACCGGGACAGAACTATGGCCACACCTTC.

V and J are TRBV7-6 and TRBJ1-1; D gene unclear. Germline loops: CDR1 SGHVS, CDR2 FNYEAQ. Trimming shortened V by 3 bases and J by 1 base, and 12 bases separated the two germline ends. This CDR3 comprises 15 residues. CDR3 DNA sequence: TGTGCCAGCAGCTTGGGTCCCGACAAGAACACTGAAGCTTTCTTT. Translation: CASSLGPDKNTEAFF.

V is TRBV4-1 and J is TRBJ2-5, with 14 positions matching TRBD2. CDR1 is MGHRA and CDR2 is YSYEKL in the germline V gene. V was pared by 4 bases and J by 5 bases, with 6 bases of the junction left unmatched. This CDR3 has 16 residues. The CDR3 here is CASSPTSGGAGETQYF. The CDR3 coding sequence is TGCGCCAGCAGCCCGACTAGCGGGGGGGCCGGGGAGACCCAGTACTTC.

This chain links TRBV5-5 with TRBJ2-7; maybe TRBD1 (6 bases). CDR1 SGHKS and CDR2 YYEKEE come from the germline V gene (reference sequence). CDR3 length equals 15 residues. V was clipped by 3 bases and J by 2 bases, with 15 bases between them. The CDR3 coding sequence is TGTGCCAGCAGCTCTTCCTACGGGACAACCTACGAGCAGTACTTC. Translation gives CASSSSYGTTYEQYF.

The gene calls are TRBV29-1 and TRBJ2-1, with D unclear. Germline assignment: CDR1 SQVTM and CDR2 ANQGSEA. The CDR3 sequence is 10 residues long. V shed 7 bases and J shed 4 bases, with 5 bases lying between them. The CDR3 loop is CSASYNEQFF. The CDR3 nucleotides read TGCAGCGCTTCATACAATGAGCAGTTCTTC.

The genes are TRBV14 and TRBJ1-1; 12 nucleotides match TRBD1. Germline V lookup: CDR1 SGHDN, CDR2 FVKESK. The CDR3 is made up of 18 amino acids. With 0 bases clipped from V and 3 bases from J, the junction kept 8 bases outside the gene matches. The CDR3 DNA follows: TGTGCCAGCAGCCAAGATCCCCGGGACAGGGGGCTGGACACTGAAGCTTTCTTT. It codes for CASSQDPRDRGLDTEAFF.

The gene calls are TRBV6-5 and TRBJ1-2, with a tentative D call TRBD1 (6 bases). The ends were cut back, 6 bases at V and 5 bases at J, with 13 bases in the middle. The germline CDR1 and CDR2 sequences are MNHEY and SVGAGI. The CDR3 covers 13 residues. The CDR3 reads CASRSDRQYGYTF. The CDR3 nucleotides read TGTGCCAGCAGGTCGGACAGACAGTATGGCTACACCTTC.

This clone is medium-sized by share. The chain recombines TRBV5-4 with TRBJ2-5; perhaps TRBD2 as D (6 bases). CDR1 is SGHNT and CDR2 is YYREEE in the germline V gene (reference sequence). The CDR3 is 14 residues long. The V gene lost 4 bases and the J gene lost 2 bases, with 12 bases spanning the gap. CDR3 sequence (DNA): TGTGCCAGCAGCATTAGCGGTACTCAAGAGACCCAGTACTTC. Translated, it gives CASSISGTQETQYF.

The rearrangement links TRBV27 to TRBJ1-2; D may be TRBD1 (6 bases). The germline V and J ends were trimmed by 5 bases and 2 bases, with 15 bases remaining between them. The germline gives CDR1 MNHEY, CDR2 SMNVEV (reference sequence). The CDR3 is 15 amino acids. The CDR3 coding sequence is TGTGCCAGCAGTCCCGCGGGGGGGCTCAACTATGGCTACACCTTC. Translated: CASSPAGGLNYGYTF.

This clone was seen only once. The chain combines TRBV28 with TRBJ1-3; 10 positions agree with TRBD1. V lost 5 bases and J lost 6; bases outside the gene matches: 10. Germline CDR1 MDHEN, CDR2 SYDVKM. This CDR3 is 16 amino acids long. Here the CDR3 reads CASSTQSGTGENTIYF. DNA of the CDR3: TGTGCCAGCAGTACCCAGTCCGGGACAGGGGAAAACACCATATATTTT.

The chain uses TRBV3-1 (or the pseudogene TRBV3-2) and TRBJ2-1; TRBD2 is a possible D gene (5 bases). The CDR3 consists of 16 residues. V was trimmed by 0 bases and J by 6 bases, leaving 15 bases between them. Germline V gives CDR1 LGHDT, CDR2 YNNKEL (reference sequence). The CDR3 is CASSQDSGAGLNEQFF. The CDR3 DNA follows: TGTGCCAGCAGCCAAGATTCAGGTGCGGGTCTCAATGAGCAGTTCTTC.

This chain connects TRBV13 to TRBJ1-1; the D gene is possibly TRBD1 (6 bases). In germline, CDR1 is PRHDT, CDR2 FYEKMQ (reference sequence). The length of the CDR3 is 16 residues. Trimming cost V 5 bases and J 0 bases, with 16 bases left between them. CDR3 sequence reads: CASSLGLTGMNTEAFF. The CDR3, as DNA: TGTGCCAGCAGCCTTGGCCTTACAGGGATGAACACTGAAGCTTTCTTT.

This CDR3 is CATSDGRDRYTDTQYF. The CDR3 coding sequence is TGTGCCACCAGTGATGGCCGGGACAGGTACACAGATACGCAGTATTTT. V gene TRBV24-1 combines with J gene TRBJ2-3; 8 bases are shared with TRBD1. Germline CDR1 and CDR2: KGHDR and SFDVKD. The CDR3 covers 16 residues. J was trimmed by 2 bases and V by 3 bases; bases with no gene match: 6.

This chain uses TRBV2 with TRBJ2-5, with unresolved D. The CDR3 length is 11 residues. Germline V lookup: CDR1 SNHLY, CDR2 FYNNEI. V lost 10 bases, J lost 3 bases, and 9 bases lay in between. The CDR3 coding sequence is TGTGCCACGTCCGCAGAAGAGACCCAGTACTTC. This codes for CATSAEETQYF.

The rearrangement uses TRBV25-1 and TRBJ2-7; 11 nucleotides align to TRBD1. J was trimmed by 4 bases and V by 7 bases; bases with no gene match: 9. Germline V gene sequence: CDR1 MGHDK, CDR2 SYGVNS. The CDR3 is 15 amino acids. The CDR3: CASTESGTGGYEQYF. As DNA, the CDR3 is TGTGCCAGCACCGAATCCGGGACAGGGGGATACGAGCAGTACTTC.

The CDR3: CASSLGSYNSPLHF. In DNA form, the CDR3 reads TGTGCCAGCAGCCTAGGCTCCTATAATTCACCCCTCCACTTT. The chain is built from TRBV5-4 and TRBJ1-6; the D is unclear. The CDR3 has 14 residues. Trimming removed 4 bases from V and 0 bases from J, with 5 bases in between. Looked up from germline, CDR1 is SGHNT and CDR2 is YYREEE (reference sequence).

V usage is TRBV28 and J usage is TRBJ1-1, with 9 bases that match TRBD1. The germline CDR1 and CDR2 sequences are MDHEN and SYDVKM. This CDR3 is built from 15 residues. V trimming: 5 bases; J trimming: 5 bases; junction bases outside the gene matches: 9. The CDR3 loop reads CASSVSGTGRTEAFF. The CDR3 DNA is TGTGCCAGCAGTGTTAGCGGGACAGGGCGAACTGAAGCTTTCTTT.

The CDR3, as DNA: TGTGCCAGTAGTATGGGTAGGGACAGGGTAGGCAATGAGCAGTTCTTC. Translation: CASSMGRDRVGNEQFF. The rearrangement joins TRBV19 to TRBJ2-1, with TRBD1 matching 9 bases. The CDR3 runs 16 residues. V was pared by 3 bases and J by 6 bases, with 9 bases of the junction left unmatched. Germline lookup yields CDR1 LNHDA and CDR2 SQIVND (reference sequence).

J is TRBJ2-1 and V is TRBV6-6, with D possibly matching TRBD2 (6 bases). V lost 5 bases and J lost 1, with 12 bases in between. Germline CDR1 MNHNY, CDR2 SVGAGI (reference sequence). This CDR3 region has 15 residues. CDR3 bases: TGTGCCAGCAGTCCAGCGACTAGGTCCTACAATGAGCAGTTCTTC. Encoded protein: CASSPATRSYNEQFF.

This clone has only one observation. In DNA, the CDR3 is TGTGCCAGCAGTTTAACTGGAGGGGTAGGGGGCAATCAGCCCCAGCATTTT. Encoded protein: CASSLTGGVGGNQPQHF. The V and J genes are TRBV27 and TRBJ1-5; a weak D match, TRBD1 (5 bases). Germline V CDR1 and CDR2: MNHEY, SMNVEV (reference sequence). The CDR3 totals 17 residues. V was trimmed by 2 bases and J by 2 bases, leaving 16 bases between them.